A single sample gave rise to the 10 T cell receptor beta chains below, sequenced in a study of Ad26.COV2.S vaccination and SARS-CoV-2 variants. Assay used: immunoSEQ multiplex PCR; TCRdb lists only in-frame clones, some missing. Of about 350,000 clones listed, approximately 90% are singletons. Regarding treatment: some 19 received Ad26.COV2.S at low or high dose, single or two shots; about 5 received placebo; per-sample allocation not given. Sampling was done on day 63 after the first vaccine or placebo injection. The sample consisted of peripheral blood, taken in a trial of Ad26.COV2.S vaccine versus placebo. The source of these receptors is a person aged 18-65 years who received the Ad26.COV2.S COVID-19 vaccine or a placebo.

CDR3: CASRDSAFTDTQYF. DNA of the CDR3: TGTGCCAGCAGGGACTCAGCCTTCACAGATACGCAGTATTTT. V usage is TRBV9 and J usage is TRBJ2-3, with D possibly being TRBD2 (5 bases). CDR1 and CDR2 from the germline V gene are SGDLS and YYNGEE. This CDR3 contains 14 residues. The V end lost 5 bases, the J end lost 2 bases, and 12 bases lay between the germline ends.

This clone was counted a few times. CDR3 in amino acids: CAISESNYYGNQPQHF. The CDR3 DNA reads TGTGCCATCAGTGAGTCGAATTATTATGGCAATCAGCCCCAGCATTTT. This chain uses TRBV10-3 with TRBJ1-5; D remains ambiguous. Germline V gives CDR1 ENHRY, CDR2 SYGVKD. The CDR3 runs 16 residues. Trimming took 0 bases from V and 2 from J, leaving 11 bases between them.

This clone was counted once. The CDR3 DNA sequence: TGTGCCAGCAGCTCCCGGGTGACGGGGGTTGGGGAGACCCAGTACTTC. Amino acids: CASSSRVTGVGETQYF. The gene calls are TRBV7-2 and TRBJ2-5, with D possibly matching TRBD2 (6 bases). CDR1 SGHTA and CDR2 FQGNSA come from the germline V gene. V lost 4 bases and J lost 5, with 20 bases in between. This CDR3 comprises 16 residues.

The count of this clone is one. This sequence joins TRBV24-1 and TRBJ2-7, with 8 bases matching TRBD1. After removal of 4 bases from V and 5 bases from J, the junction contained 0 bases not matched to a gene. There are 12 residues in the CDR3. From germline, CDR1 is KGHDR and CDR2 SFDVKD. The CDR3 DNA reads TGTGCCACCAGTGACAGGGGGCACGAGCAGTACTTC. Translation: CATSDRGHEQYF.

This chain connects TRBV12-5 to TRBJ2-7; TRBD1 agrees at 8 bases. CDR1 is LGHNT and CDR2 is FRNRAP in the germline V gene. The CDR3 has 15 residues. V lost 3 bases and J lost 0; bases outside the gene matches: 4. DNA of the CDR3: TGTGCTAGTGGTTTTGATACAGGGGGCTCCTACGAGCAGTACTTC. Translated: CASGFDTGGSYEQYF.

The chain carries TRBV5-1 and TRBJ2-7; TRBD1 matches 8 bases. The CDR3 length is 14 residues. The V gene end was trimmed by 4 bases and the J gene end by 5 bases; junction bases not matched to a gene: 8. The germline V gene has CDR1 SGHRS and CDR2 YFSETQ. The CDR3 nucleotides read TGCGCCAGCAGCGCGGACAGGGCTATCCACGAGCAGTACTTC. It specifies CASSADRAIHEQYF.

This clone appeared a single time. CDR3 DNA sequence: TGCAGCGTTGAAGTAATCGTGGGGAGCGGCTACACCTTC. Its protein is CSVEVIVGSGYTF. The V and J genes are TRBV29-1 and TRBJ1-2; D is unresolved. Trimming cost V 1 base and J 8 bases, with 14 bases left between them. The germline gives CDR1 SQVTM, CDR2 ANQGSEA. CDR3 size: 13 residues.

For this clone: Different DNA sequences within this sample yield the same CDR3. The chain joins TRBV25-1 to TRBJ2-7; TRBD1 agrees at 7 bases. Trimming cost V 6 bases and J 5 bases; bases outside gene matches: 7. The CDR3 loop spans 13 amino acids. Germline CDR1 and CDR2: MGHDK and SYGVNS. The CDR3 nucleotides read TGTGCCAGCAGAGACAGGGTCTCTCACGAGCAGTACTTC. This gives the protein CASRDRVSHEQYF.

A few counts support this clone. This chain joins TRBV2 and TRBJ2-3; tentative D call: TRBD1 (6 bases). Germline values: CDR1 SNHLY, CDR2 FYNNEI. V lost 6 bases and J lost 0, with 13 bases in between. The CDR3 is made up of 15 amino acids. CDR3 sequence (DNA): TGTGCCAGCAGGGGGACATGGACTAGCACAGATACGCAGTATTTT. This encodes CASRGTWTSTDTQYF. The full variable domain, with the rest looked up from reference TRBV2 and TRBJ2-3, is EPEVTQTPSHQVTQMGQEVILRCVPISNHLYFYWYRQILGQKVEFLVSFYNNEISEKSEIFDDQFSVERPDGSNFTLKIRSTKLEDSAMYFCASRGTWTSTDTQYFGPGTRLTVL.

This sequence joins TRBV28 and TRBJ1-1, with D maybe TRBD1 (5 bases). Trimming left V 4 bases short and J 4 bases short, with 19 bases between. CDR1 and CDR2 (germline): MDHEN, SYDVKM. CDR3 length equals 16 residues. In DNA, the CDR3 is TGTGCCAGCAGTTCTCAGGGCTTCGGGGTGGGCACTGAAGCTTTCTTT. Protein sequence: CASSSQGFGVGTEAFF.